Shown below are 29 T cell receptor beta chains from a single sample sequenced in a study of blood T cell repertoires in COVID-19. Libraries were prepared by immunoSEQ multiplex PCR; TCRdb keeps only in-frame clonotypes and omits some of them. The sample holds around 140,000 clones, over 75% seen once. Sequenced sample: peripheral blood. These receptors were obtained from a human donor in a cohort sampled during active COVID-19.

The chain has TRBV6-5 and TRBJ2-7, with a tentative D call TRBD2 (5 bases). Germline V gene lookup returns CDR1 MNHEY and CDR2 SVGAGI. The CDR3 is made up of 15 amino acids. V was trimmed by 0 bases and J by 2 bases, leaving 11 bases between them. This CDR3 reads CASSYSIEGTYEQYF. CDR3 nucleotide sequence: TGTGCCAGCAGTTACTCGATCGAGGGAACCTACGAGCAGTACTTC.

The chain couples TRBV6-2 or TRBV6-3 to TRBJ1-2, with 9 bases lining up with TRBD1. Germline-derived CDR1 and CDR2 are MNHEY and SVGEGT. This CDR3 comprises 13 residues. V dropped 6 bases and J dropped 8; count of bases not matched to a gene: 7. CDR3 loop: CASSLGQGRGYTF. DNA for the CDR3: TGTGCCAGCAGCCTGGGACAGGGTCGAGGCTACACCTTC.

The chain employs TRBV4-1 and TRBJ2-1, with a possible D match to TRBD2 (6 bases). V was trimmed by 3 bases and J by 2 bases, leaving 17 bases between them. CDR3 length: 17 amino acids. Germline CDR1 MGHRA, CDR2 YSYEKL. The CDR3 DNA reads as TGCGCCAGCAGCCACGAGTCCGGGGACTCCGCCTACAATGAGCAGTTCTTC. This sequence encodes CASSHESGDSAYNEQFF.

V is TRBV5-5 and J is TRBJ1-4; D not resolved. This CDR3 has 15 residues. Between the trimmed V and J ends, which lost 0 bases and 8 bases, there was a span of 14 bases. Germline lookup yields CDR1 SGHKS and CDR2 YYEKEE (reference sequence). Here the CDR3 reads CASSLGIAREEKLFF. CDR3 nucleotides: TGTGCCAGCAGCTTGGGAATAGCCCGGGAGGAAAAACTGTTTTTT.

This chain links TRBV19 with TRBJ2-2; 12 bases match TRBD2. This CDR3 spans 15 amino acids. The germline V gene encodes CDR1 LNHDA and CDR2 SQIVND (reference sequence). V was clipped by 5 bases and J by 5 bases; unmatched bases: 3. Here the CDR3 reads CASSGLAGFTGELFF. The CDR3 DNA follows: TGTGCCAGTAGTGGACTAGCGGGATTTACCGGGGAGCTGTTTTTT.

This sequence joins TRBV24-1 and TRBJ1-5; D possibly corresponds to TRBD1 (5 bases). The CDR3 extends over 14 amino acids. Trimming left V 0 bases short and J 4 bases short, with 6 bases between. Germline CDR1 reads KGHDR; CDR2 reads SFDVKD. CDR3 sequence (DNA): TGTGCCACCAGTGATTTGTCAGGGAATCAGCCCCAGCATTTT. It translates to CATSDLSGNQPQHF.

The V gene is TRBV19, the J gene TRBJ1-3; D is unresolved. From germline, CDR1 is LNHDA and CDR2 SQIVND (reference sequence). Deletions cut 9 bases from V and 0 bases from J, with 3 bases between. CDR3 size: 11 residues. Written as DNA, the CDR3 is TGTGCCAGCAACTCTGGAAACACCATATATTTT. Translated: CASNSGNTIYF.

This chain connects TRBV2 to TRBJ1-2; D call uncertain. The germline gives CDR1 SNHLY, CDR2 FYNNEI. The length of the CDR3 is 13 residues. Trimming removed 3 bases at V and 7 bases at J, with 12 bases between. CDR3 sequence (DNA): TGTGCCAGCAGTGAGGCAGATGAGCGTGGCTACACCTTC. Translation gives CASSEADERGYTF.

Written as DNA, the CDR3 is TGTGCCAGCAGTTACCAACCGGGACTCATAGGTGGTGAGCAGTTCTTC. Translated: CASSYQPGLIGGEQFF. V and J are TRBV6-5 and TRBJ2-1, with D possibly TRBD2 on 6 matching bases. Germline assignment: CDR1 MNHEY and CDR2 SVGAGI. V was clipped by 2 bases and J by 9 bases, with 20 bases between them. The CDR3 extends over 16 amino acids.

The V gene is TRBV19, the J gene TRBJ1-6, with D possibly being TRBD1 (6 bases). The CDR3 contains 14 residues. Germline assignment: CDR1 LNHDA and CDR2 SQIVND (reference sequence). The ends were cut back, 8 bases at V and 4 bases at J, with 12 bases in the middle. The CDR3 coding sequence is TGTGCCAGTGAACAGGGCGGTTATAATTCACCCCTCCACTTT. As protein: CASEQGGYNSPLHF.

The V call is TRBV5-1, the J call TRBJ2-6, with D maybe TRBD2 (5 bases). V shed 1 base and J shed 1 base, with 6 bases lying between them. Germline CDR1 reads SGHRS; CDR2 reads YFSETQ. The CDR3 is 15 amino acids. The CDR3 loop is CASSLSGSGANVLTF. DNA of the CDR3: TGCGCCAGCAGCTTGTCGGGGTCTGGGGCCAACGTCCTGACTTTC.

This clone was observed once. V usage is TRBV11-1 and J usage is TRBJ2-7; D may be TRBD1 (6 bases). The CDR3 extends over 15 amino acids. Germline CDR1 is SGHAT and CDR2 is FQDESV (reference sequence). V dropped 5 bases and J dropped 6 bases, with 20 bases sitting between them. CDR3 coding DNA: TGTGCCAGCAGCGCTGTTACAGGGTTTAAGGGCGAGCAGTACTTC. Residues: CASSAVTGFKGEQYF.

This sequence joins TRBV7-2 and TRBJ2-1; 10 bases map to TRBD2. Germline V CDR1 and CDR2: SGHTA, FQGNSA. J lost 8 bases, V lost 5 bases, and 15 bases had no gene match. The CDR3 contains 17 residues. The DNA of the CDR3 is TGTGCCAGCAGCGTCAGGGACTCTAGCGGGGGTAGATATGAGCAGTTCTTC. Encoded protein: CASSVRDSSGGRYEQFF.

The V gene is TRBV29-1, the J gene TRBJ1-1; TRBD1 is a possible D gene (5 bases). Trimming pared 7 bases from V and 0 bases from J, leaving 9 bases between. CDR1 SQVTM and CDR2 ANQGSEA come from the germline V gene. The CDR3 is made up of 12 amino acids. The CDR3 loop is CSERDLNTEAFF. CDR3 in DNA: TGCAGCGAACGGGACTTGAACACTGAAGCTTTCTTT.

This clone was seen a handful of times. The rearrangement joins TRBV5-6 to TRBJ2-3, with a weak D call TRBD1 (6 bases). Per germline, CDR1 SGHDT and CDR2 YYEEEE. V dropped 1 base and J dropped 0 bases, with 18 bases sitting between them. The CDR3 totals 18 residues. CDR3 residues: CASSLKYRAGESTDTQYF. CDR3 DNA: TGTGCCAGCAGCTTGAAGTATAGGGCAGGGGAAAGCACAGATACGCAGTATTTT.

This clone was recorded a few times. The V gene is TRBV28, the J gene TRBJ1-2, with a possible D match to TRBD1 (5 bases). V was trimmed by 10 bases and J by 8 bases, leaving 20 bases between them. The CDR3 length is 13 residues. The germline CDR1 and CDR2 sequences are MDHEN and SYDVKM. The CDR3 bases are TGTGCCACAGCCCAAGGGTCAGGGCGAGGCTACACCTTC. Residues: CATAQGSGRGYTF.

V is TRBV27 and J is TRBJ2-3, with 8 nucleotides matching TRBD2. The germline V gene encodes CDR1 MNHEY and CDR2 SMNVEV (reference sequence). Trimming took 7 bases from V and 4 from J; bases not matched to a gene: 16. The CDR3 covers 17 residues. In nucleotides, the CDR3 is TGTGCCAGCAACGAAGGAGCCAGCGGGAGTACCGCAGATACGCAGTATTTT. It translates to CASNEGASGSTADTQYF.

The chain employs TRBV24-1 and TRBJ2-1; 7 positions match TRBD2. V trimming: 2 bases; J trimming: 0 bases; junction bases outside the gene matches: 18. The length of the CDR3 is 21 residues. CDR1 and CDR2 (germline): KGHDR, SFDVKD. In DNA, the CDR3 is TGTGCCACCAGTGATTCCGCAAGGGACTATGGATCCCGGGGCTCCTACAATGAGCAGTTCTTC. It specifies CATSDSARDYGSRGSYNEQFF.

This chain connects TRBV7-3 to TRBJ2-1, with 9 positions matching TRBD1. Germline V gives CDR1 SGHTA, CDR2 FQGTGA. J was trimmed by 6 bases and V by 4 bases; bases with no gene match: 1. The CDR3 is 13 amino acids. The CDR3, as DNA: TGTGCCAGCAGCTCGGGACAGGGCAATGAGCAGTTCTTC. Translating gives CASSSGQGNEQFF.

This clone was seen a handful of times. The genes are TRBV12-3 or TRBV12-4 and TRBJ1-2; D gene ambiguous. V lost 1 base, J lost 3 bases, and 6 bases lay in between. The CDR3 has 13 amino acids. Here the CDR3 reads CASSLGADYGYTF. The CDR3 region has the DNA TGTGCCAGCAGTTTAGGGGCAGACTATGGCTACACCTTC.

This clone was counted many times. The rearrangement joins TRBV19 to TRBJ1-5; a possible D gene is TRBD1 (6 bases). Germline lookup yields CDR1 LNHDA and CDR2 SQIVND (reference sequence). The V end was cut by 6 bases, the J end by 3 bases, with 18 bases between. The CDR3 contains 16 residues. For the CDR3, the DNA is TGTGCCAGTAGACTATCCGGGACACTTCTCAATCAGCCCCAGCATTTT. It is translated as CASRLSGTLLNQPQHF.

This chain uses TRBV7-2 with TRBJ2-1; 11 bases agree with TRBD1. The CDR3 has 15 amino acids. Germline V gene lookup returns CDR1 SGHTA and CDR2 FQGNSA. J was trimmed by 7 bases and V by 2 bases; bases with no gene match: 4. The CDR3 loop is CASSLRTGGRNEQFF. DNA of the CDR3: TGTGCCAGCAGCTTAAGGACAGGGGGCAGGAATGAGCAGTTCTTC. The full variable domain, rest sourced from reference TRBV7-2 and TRBJ2-1, is GAGVSQSPSNKVTEKGKDVELRCDPISGHTALYWYRQSLGQGLEFLIYFQGNSAPDKSGLPSDRFSAERTGGSVSTLTIQRTQQEDSAVYLCASSLRTGGRNEQFFGPGTRLTVL.

V gene TRBV5-8 combines with J gene TRBJ2-5; 7 bases match TRBD1. The CDR3 loop spans 17 amino acids. Trimming removed 2 bases from V and 2 bases from J; junction bases left unmatched: 12. Germline V CDR1 and CDR2: SGHTS, YDEGEE. The CDR3 sequence: CASSLVIGTAQQETQYF. CDR3 nucleotides: TGTGCCAGCAGCTTAGTGATTGGGACAGCCCAACAAGAGACCCAGTACTTC.

The chain links TRBV15 to TRBJ1-1; 7 bases are shared with TRBD1. V gave up 1 base and J gave up 9 bases; unmatched junction bases: 5. This CDR3 has 13 amino acids. Germline values: CDR1 LNHNV, CDR2 YYDKDF (reference sequence). CDR3 protein: CATSRGEGGQAFF. The CDR3 DNA follows: TGTGCCACCAGCAGAGGTGAAGGGGGCCAAGCTTTCTTT.

The chain has TRBV19 and TRBJ1-4; unclear D gene. The CDR3 sequence is 15 residues long. The V end lost 0 bases, the J end lost 5 bases, and 10 bases lay between the germline ends. CDR1 and CDR2 from the germline V gene are LNHDA and SQIVND (reference sequence). The CDR3 region has the DNA TGTGCCAGTAGTATAGAAAGAGGGTTGAATGAAAAACTGTTTTTT. This translates into CASSIERGLNEKLFF.

This clone was observed a few times. The chain recombines TRBV5-4 with TRBJ1-1; a possible D gene is TRBD1 (6 bases). Germline CDR1 is SGHNT and CDR2 is YYREEE (reference sequence). The CDR3 is 15 residues long. Trimming left V 4 bases short and J 0 bases short, with 13 bases between. Here the CDR3 reads CASSPWTALNTEAFF. CDR3 DNA: TGTGCCAGCAGCCCCTGGACAGCCCTGAACACTGAAGCTTTCTTT.

Remarks on this clone: The sample has other DNA sequences that encode this CDR3 too. The V gene is TRBV5-1, the J gene TRBJ1-1; no clear D gene. Trimming removed 2 bases at V and 2 bases at J, with 7 bases between. Germline V lookup: CDR1 SGHRS, CDR2 YFSETQ. This CDR3 is built from 13 residues. This chain's CDR3 is CASSFGQNTEAFF. The CDR3 nucleotides are TGCGCCAGCAGCTTTGGCCAAAACACTGAAGCTTTCTTT.

The genes are TRBV3-1 (or the pseudogene TRBV3-2) and TRBJ2-7, with D possibly matching TRBD2 (5 bases). This CDR3 spans 16 amino acids. The germline V and J ends were trimmed by 0 bases and 0 bases, with 12 bases remaining between them. CDR1 is LGHDT and CDR2 is YNNKEL in the germline V gene (reference sequence). The CDR3 region is CASSQDRTGISYEQYF. The CDR3 DNA is TGTGCCAGCAGCCAAGATAGGACGGGAATCTCCTACGAGCAGTACTTC.

The chain uses TRBV19 and TRBJ1-2, with 10 bases that match TRBD1. V trimming: 3 bases; J trimming: 4 bases; junction bases outside the gene matches: 5. CDR1 LNHDA and CDR2 SQIVND come from the germline V gene (reference sequence). The CDR3 loop spans 15 amino acids. Here the CDR3 DNA reads TGTGCCAGTAGTATGGGGACAGGGGTAGGCTATGGCTACACCTTC. Amino acids: CASSMGTGVGYGYTF.